The rows below give T cell receptor beta chains drawn from one sample of a study of cytomegalovirus exposure and HLA in healthy donors. Using immunoSEQ multiplex PCR, the repertoire was profiled, and TCRdb retains in-frame clones only, with some absent. The table shows roughly 150,000 clones, with roughly 80% occurring only once. Sequencing input: PBMCs. Receptors were obtained from a male donor in good health and CMV-seronegative. Both conserved end residues are part of each CDR3. Fields, in order: clone size, J gene, V gene, D gene, CDR3 length, CDR3 protein, CDR3 DNA. A D gene is named only where the DNA matches it firmly. Only part of the rows carry a size: once, few, many, or a class if the clone is expanded.

clone size: once
J gene: TRBJ2-2
V gene: TRBV4-3
D gene: NA
CDR3 length: 18
CDR3 protein: CASSQFRTEGSGTGELFF
CDR3 DNA: TGCGCCAGCAGCCAATTCCGGACAGAGGGCTCGGGCACCGGGGAGCTGTTTTTT

clone size: NA
J gene: TRBJ2-1
V gene: TRBV14
D gene: TRBD1
CDR3 length: 16
CDR3 protein: CASSQDRDRGYNEQFF
CDR3 DNA: TGTGCCAGCAGCCAAGATCGGGACAGGGGGTACAATGAGCAGTTCTTC

clone size: few
J gene: TRBJ2-5
V gene: TRBV25-1
D gene: TRBD2
CDR3 length: 15
CDR3 protein: CASRLAGNPVETQYF
CDR3 DNA: TGTGCCAGCAGACTAGCGGGAAACCCCGTGGAGACCCAGTACTTC

clone size: NA
J gene: TRBJ2-7
V gene: TRBV4-1
D gene: TRBD2
CDR3 length: 16
CDR3 protein: CASSPNLGGTTYEQYF
CDR3 DNA: TGCGCCAGCAGCCCCAACCTAGGCGGGACTACCTACGAGCAGTACTTC

clone size: NA
J gene: TRBJ2-2
V gene: TRBV11-2
D gene: NA
CDR3 length: 14
CDR3 protein: CASNPQVNTGELFF
CDR3 DNA: TGTGCCAGCAACCCTCAGGTTAACACCGGGGAGCTGTTTTTT

clone size: NA
J gene: TRBJ2-1
V gene: TRBV5-1
D gene: NA
CDR3 length: 14
CDR3 protein: CASSLGYQYNEQFF
CDR3 DNA: TGCGCCAGCAGCTTGGGTTATCAGTACAATGAGCAGTTCTTC

clone size: NA
J gene: TRBJ2-1
V gene: TRBV7-7
D gene: NA
CDR3 length: 14
CDR3 protein: CASSPLGGYNEQFF
CDR3 DNA: TGTGCCAGCAGCCCCCTCGGCGGCTACAATGAGCAGTTCTTC

clone size: NA
J gene: TRBJ2-2
V gene: TRBV5-4
D gene: NA
CDR3 length: 16
CDR3 protein: CASSLAGTSNTGELFF
CDR3 DNA: TGTGCCAGCAGCTTGGCGGGGACTTCGAACACCGGGGAGCTGTTTTTT

clone size: NA
J gene: TRBJ2-2
V gene: TRBV28
D gene: NA
CDR3 length: 15
CDR3 protein: CASNPPGLHSGELFF
CDR3 DNA: TGTGCCAGCAATCCCCCGGGACTTCATTCCGGGGAGCTGTTTTTT

clone size: NA
J gene: TRBJ1-2
V gene: TRBV27
D gene: NA
CDR3 length: 14
CDR3 protein: CASRATASNYGYTF
CDR3 DNA: TGTGCCAGCAGAGCGACAGCCTCTAACTATGGCTACACCTTC

clone size: NA
J gene: TRBJ2-1
V gene: TRBV10-2
D gene: TRBD2
CDR3 length: 14
CDR3 protein: CASREAGGLNEQFF
CDR3 DNA: TGCGCCAGCAGGGAAGCGGGGGGCCTCAATGAGCAGTTCTTC

clone size: NA
J gene: TRBJ2-7
V gene: TRBV19
D gene: TRBD1
CDR3 length: 17
CDR3 protein: CASSITALGQSTYEQYF
CDR3 DNA: TGTGCCAGTAGTATTACTGCTCTGGGACAGTCGACCTACGAGCAGTACTTC

clone size: NA
J gene: TRBJ2-1
V gene: TRBV11-3
D gene: TRBD1
CDR3 length: 13
CDR3 protein: CASSRTGGNEQFF
CDR3 DNA: TGTGCCAGCAGCCGGACAGGGGGTAATGAGCAGTTCTTC

clone size: once
J gene: TRBJ1-2
V gene: TRBV6-1
D gene: TRBD1
CDR3 length: 14
CDR3 protein: CASSLRDRSYGYTF
CDR3 DNA: TGTGCCAGCAGCCTTAGGGACAGAAGTTATGGCTACACCTTC

clone size: few
J gene: TRBJ1-6
V gene: TRBV15
D gene: NA
CDR3 length: 18
CDR3 protein: CATSRDLLGAIGNSPLHF
CDR3 DNA: TGTGCCACCAGCAGAGATCTTTTGGGGGCGATAGGGAATTCACCCCTCCACTTT

clone size: once
J gene: TRBJ2-3
V gene: TRBV9
D gene: NA
CDR3 length: 17
CDR3 protein: CASSVEGQPDAKDTQYF
CDR3 DNA: TGTGCCAGCAGCGTAGAAGGACAGCCCGATGCCAAAGATACGCAGTATTTT

clone size: NA
J gene: TRBJ2-7
V gene: TRBV7-2
D gene: TRBD2
CDR3 length: 16
CDR3 protein: CASSLGVPSGDYEQYF
CDR3 DNA: TGTGCCAGCAGCTTAGGGGTCCCTAGCGGGGACTACGAGCAGTACTTC

clone size: NA
J gene: TRBJ2-5
V gene: TRBV7-3
D gene: NA
CDR3 length: 13
CDR3 protein: CASGGGPQETQYF
CDR3 DNA: TGTGCCAGCGGGGGGGGGCCTCAAGAGACCCAGTACTTC

clone size: NA
J gene: TRBJ1-2
V gene: TRBV25-1
D gene: NA
CDR3 length: 11
CDR3 protein: CASLTNYGYTF
CDR3 DNA: TGTGCCAGTTTAACTAACTATGGCTACACCTTC

clone size: NA
J gene: TRBJ2-2
V gene: TRBV2
D gene: NA
CDR3 length: 14
CDR3 protein: CASSEGGRSGELFF
CDR3 DNA: TGTGCCAGCAGTGAAGGGGGGCGCAGTGGGGAGCTGTTTTTT

clone size: NA
J gene: TRBJ2-7
V gene: TRBV4-2
D gene: NA
CDR3 length: 15
CDR3 protein: CASSQDPSLGHEQYF
CDR3 DNA: TGTGCCAGCAGCCAAGATCCATCCCTGGGGCACGAGCAGTACTTC

clone size: NA
J gene: TRBJ1-1
V gene: TRBV5-4
D gene: NA
CDR3 length: 15
CDR3 protein: CASSLAEGQNTEAFF
CDR3 DNA: TGTGCCAGCAGCTTGGCCGAGGGACAGAACACTGAAGCTTTCTTT

clone size: NA
J gene: TRBJ1-1
V gene: TRBV6-6
D gene: NA
CDR3 length: 14
CDR3 protein: CASREDRRNTEAFF
CDR3 DNA: TGTGCCAGCAGGGAAGACAGACGAAACACTGAAGCTTTCTTT

clone size: NA
J gene: TRBJ2-5
V gene: TRBV5-1
D gene: TRBD1
CDR3 length: 14
CDR3 protein: CASSATGDVGTQYF
CDR3 DNA: TGCGCCAGCAGCGCGACAGGGGATGTGGGGACCCAGTACTTC

clone size: NA
J gene: TRBJ2-2
V gene: TRBV28
D gene: NA
CDR3 length: 16
CDR3 protein: CASSLPGQRNTGELFF
CDR3 DNA: TGTGCCAGCAGTCTTCCGGGACAAAGGAACACCGGGGAGCTGTTTTTT

clone size: NA
J gene: TRBJ2-1
V gene: TRBV2
D gene: TRBD2
CDR3 length: 21
CDR3 protein: CGSVDTPPASGSQSSYNEQFF
CDR3 DNA: TGTGGCAGCGTCGATACTCCCCCGGCTAGCGGGAGCCAGAGCTCCTACAATGAGCAGTTCTTC

clone size: once
J gene: TRBJ2-7
V gene: TRBV9
D gene: NA
CDR3 length: 16
CDR3 protein: CASSSPRGSEPYEQYF
CDR3 DNA: TGTGCCAGCAGCTCCCCCCGAGGTAGCGAGCCCTACGAGCAGTACTTC

clone size: NA
J gene: TRBJ2-7
V gene: TRBV28
D gene: TRBD1
CDR3 length: 14
CDR3 protein: CASSLTGGSSEQYF
CDR3 DNA: TGTGCCAGCAGTTTGACAGGGGGCAGCTCCGAGCAGTACTTC

clone size: NA
J gene: TRBJ2-3
V gene: TRBV5-1
D gene: TRBD2
CDR3 length: 15
CDR3 protein: CASSLTSGNTDTQYF
CDR3 DNA: TGCGCCAGCAGCTTGACTAGCGGCAACACAGATACGCAGTATTTT

clone size: NA
J gene: TRBJ2-7
V gene: TRBV4-1
D gene: NA
CDR3 length: 17
CDR3 protein: CASSQARGSDSLYEQYF
CDR3 DNA: TGCGCCAGCAGCCAAGCCAGGGGCTCGGACAGTTTATACGAGCAGTACTTC

clone size: few
J gene: TRBJ2-3
V gene: TRBV5-4
D gene: TRBD2
CDR3 length: 16
CDR3 protein: CASSSSGSGWTDTQYF
CDR3 DNA: TGTGCCAGCAGCTCTAGCGGGAGCGGGTGGACAGATACGCAGTATTTT

clone size: NA
J gene: TRBJ2-2
V gene: TRBV10-3
D gene: NA
CDR3 length: 16
CDR3 protein: CAIRQTSSKYTGELFF
CDR3 DNA: TGTGCCATCAGACAAACTAGTTCTAAATACACCGGGGAGCTGTTTTTT

clone size: NA
J gene: TRBJ1-1
V gene: TRBV7-2
D gene: NA
CDR3 length: 14
CDR3 protein: CASSFGGGNTEAFF
CDR3 DNA: TGTGCCAGCAGCTTCGGTGGAGGAAACACTGAAGCTTTCTTT

clone size: NA
J gene: TRBJ2-7
V gene: TRBV7-2
D gene: TRBD2
CDR3 length: 15
CDR3 protein: CASSATSGLTYEQYF
CDR3 DNA: TGTGCCAGCAGCGCCACTAGCGGTCTCACCTACGAGCAGTACTTC

clone size: once
J gene: TRBJ2-1
V gene: TRBV6-1
D gene: NA
CDR3 length: 12
CDR3 protein: CASSPQYNEQFF
CDR3 DNA: TGTGCCAGCAGCCCACAATACAATGAGCAGTTCTTC

clone size: NA
J gene: TRBJ1-2
V gene: TRBV10-2
D gene: TRBD1
CDR3 length: 12
CDR3 protein: CASRTGNGGYTF
CDR3 DNA: TGCGCCAGCCGGACAGGGAACGGTGGCTACACCTTC

clone size: NA
J gene: TRBJ1-1
V gene: TRBV9
D gene: TRBD1
CDR3 length: 15
CDR3 protein: CASSVDSGGNTEAFF
CDR3 DNA: TGTGCCAGCAGCGTAGATTCAGGGGGGAACACTGAAGCTTTCTTT

clone size: NA
J gene: TRBJ2-5
V gene: TRBV9
D gene: TRBD2
CDR3 length: 16
CDR3 protein: CASSVGSGTSQETQYF
CDR3 DNA: TGTGCCAGCAGCGTAGGTAGCGGGACTTCACAAGAGACCCAGTACTTC

clone size: few
J gene: TRBJ2-1
V gene: TRBV5-5
D gene: NA
CDR3 length: 14
CDR3 protein: CASSFLTSYNEQFF
CDR3 DNA: TGTGCCAGCAGCTTTCTAACCTCCTACAATGAGCAGTTCTTC

clone size: NA
J gene: TRBJ2-2
V gene: TRBV25-1
D gene: TRBD2
CDR3 length: 16
CDR3 protein: CASSESGGGAAGELFF
CDR3 DNA: TGTGCCAGCAGTGAATCCGGCGGGGGGGCCGCCGGGGAGCTGTTTTTT

clone size: NA
J gene: TRBJ1-5
V gene: TRBV4-2
D gene: NA
CDR3 length: 13
CDR3 protein: CASSRLLGQPQHF
CDR3 DNA: TGTGCCAGCAGCCGACTCCTAGGACAGCCCCAGCATTTT

clone size: NA
J gene: TRBJ2-5
V gene: TRBV7-3
D gene: NA
CDR3 length: 15
CDR3 protein: CASSLTPARGETQYF
CDR3 DNA: TGTGCCAGCAGCTTAACCCCGGCCCGGGGAGAGACCCAGTACTTC

clone size: NA
J gene: TRBJ1-5
V gene: TRBV18
D gene: TRBD1
CDR3 length: 16
CDR3 protein: CASSSTGGISNQPQHF
CDR3 DNA: TGTGCCAGCTCATCAACAGGGGGGATTAGCAATCAGCCCCAGCATTTT

clone size: NA
J gene: TRBJ2-1
V gene: TRBV5-1
D gene: TRBD1
CDR3 length: 15
CDR3 protein: CASSPTGAVDNEQFF
CDR3 DNA: TGCGCCAGCAGTCCAACAGGGGCAGTAGACAATGAGCAGTTCTTC

clone size: NA
J gene: TRBJ1-1
V gene: TRBV5-1
D gene: NA
CDR3 length: 16
CDR3 protein: CASSLVGGRSDTEAFF
CDR3 DNA: TGCGCCAGCAGCTTGGTGGGGGGGCGATCGGACACTGAAGCTTTCTTT

clone size: NA
J gene: TRBJ2-3
V gene: TRBV29-1
D gene: TRBD2
CDR3 length: 16
CDR3 protein: CSVGGLAGETQLTQYF
CDR3 DNA: TGCAGCGTTGGGGGACTGGCGGGGGAGACCCAGTTGACGCAGTATTTT

clone size: NA
J gene: TRBJ2-1
V gene: TRBV6-5
D gene: TRBD1
CDR3 length: 15
CDR3 protein: CASRVGTASYNEQFF
CDR3 DNA: TGTGCCAGCAGAGTCGGGACAGCATCCTACAATGAGCAGTTCTTC

clone size: NA
J gene: TRBJ2-1
V gene: TRBV9
D gene: TRBD2
CDR3 length: 16
CDR3 protein: CASSTGTSGGRDEQFF
CDR3 DNA: TGTGCCAGCAGCACCGGGACTAGCGGGGGGCGGGATGAGCAGTTCTTC

clone size: NA
J gene: TRBJ2-1
V gene: TRBV9
D gene: NA
CDR3 length: 15
CDR3 protein: CASSRTILGINEQFF
CDR3 DNA: TGTGCCAGCAGCAGAACAATCCTCGGGATCAATGAGCAGTTCTTC

clone size: NA
J gene: TRBJ2-7
V gene: TRBV7-9
D gene: TRBD2
CDR3 length: 14
CDR3 protein: CASSAPGLYYEQYF
CDR3 DNA: TGTGCCAGCAGCGCACCGGGACTATACTACGAGCAGTACTTC

clone size: NA
J gene: TRBJ1-1
V gene: TRBV4-1
D gene: NA
CDR3 length: 14
CDR3 protein: CASSQVAGYTEAFF
CDR3 DNA: TGCGCCAGCAGCCAAGTTGCGGGGTACACTGAAGCTTTCTTT

clone size: NA
J gene: TRBJ2-2
V gene: TRBV9
D gene: TRBD2
CDR3 length: 16
CDR3 protein: CASSVAAGGPTGELFF
CDR3 DNA: TGTGCCAGCAGCGTAGCGGCGGGAGGGCCGACCGGGGAGCTGTTTTTT